Listed here is a single TCR beta chain. These data belong to a study of T cell responses to AZD1222 COVID-19 vaccine. Profiled with immunoSEQ multiplex PCR; TCRdb holds only in-frame clones, not every one. The sample yields approximately 110,000 clones, approximately 88% seen once. The CDR3 loop spans 15 amino acids. CDR1 SEHNR and CDR2 FQNEAQ come from the germline V gene (reference sequence). V was trimmed by 1 base and J by 7 bases, leaving 11 bases between them. The sequences come from peripheral blood, collected 28 days after the second AZD1222 dose. The clonotype comes from an adult who received the AZD1222 COVID-19 vaccine. The V and J genes are TRBV7-9 and TRBJ1-6; D ambiguous. The CDR3 reads CASSLGQGWNSPLHF. CDR3 DNA: TGTGCCAGCAGCTTAGGGCAAGGGTGGAATTCACCCCTCCACTTT.